The next 14 T cell receptor beta chains were all read from a single sample in a study of blood T cell repertoires in COVID-19. This table comes from immunoSEQ multiplex PCR, and its TCRdb copy is limited to in-frame clones, with some not included. The data show over 350,000 clones, around 87% seen once. Sequences were obtained from PBMCs or T cells enriched from blood (not recorded which). These receptors were collected from a woman in her forties or fifties who had recovered from COVID-19.

The chain employs TRBV7-9 and TRBJ1-2; 8 bases map to TRBD1. CDR3 length equals 14 residues. Germline V gene lookup returns CDR1 SEHNR and CDR2 FQNEAQ (reference sequence). J lost 4 bases, V lost 5 bases, and 6 bases had no gene match. CDR3 sequence reads: CASSGRGRVYGYTF. CDR3 DNA: TGTGCCAGCAGCGGCAGGGGGCGAGTCTATGGCTACACCTTC.

The chain uses TRBV3-1 (or the pseudogene TRBV3-2) and TRBJ2-1; D gene unclear. Looked up from germline, CDR1 is LGHDT and CDR2 is YNNKEL (reference sequence). The V end was cut by 0 bases, the J end by 6 bases, with 9 bases between. This CDR3 has 14 residues. The CDR3 nucleotides are TGTGCCAGCAGCCAAGACAGGTTGGGCAATGAGCAGTTCTTC. Protein sequence: CASSQDRLGNEQFF.

V and J are TRBV13 and TRBJ2-7, with 8 bases identical to TRBD1. The CDR3 is 16 amino acids. V lost 0 bases, J lost 5 bases, and 9 bases stayed unmatched. Germline CDR1 reads PRHDT; CDR2 reads FYEKMQ (reference sequence). Written as DNA, the CDR3 is TGTGCCAGCAGCTTAGGCTGGGACAGGAGTTCCAACGAGCAGTACTTC. Translation gives CASSLGWDRSSNEQYF.

The V call is TRBV13, the J call TRBJ1-6, with D perhaps matching TRBD1 (5 bases). CDR1 is PRHDT, CDR2 FYEKMQ, per germline (reference sequence). Trimming shortened V by 3 bases and J by 10 bases, and 13 bases separated the two germline ends. CDR3 size: 14 residues. The CDR3 spells CASSFGRGKSPLHF. The CDR3 bases are TGTGCCAGCAGCTTCGGGAGGGGAAAGTCACCCCTCCACTTT.

The rearrangement links TRBV10-3 to TRBJ2-1, with D tentatively TRBD2 (6 bases). This CDR3 comprises 17 residues. V was trimmed by 6 bases and J by 0 bases, leaving 18 bases between them. The germline CDR1 and CDR2 sequences are ENHRY and SYGVKD. CDR3 amino acids: CAIRDTGLASSYNEQFF. DNA of the CDR3: TGTGCCATCAGAGATACGGGACTGGCGAGCTCCTACAATGAGCAGTTCTTC.

This clone was seen once. The rearrangement links TRBV6-5 to TRBJ2-7, with 7 positions matching TRBD1. V was pared by 6 bases and J by 1 base, with 6 bases of the junction left unmatched. CDR1 is MNHEY, CDR2 SVGAGI, per germline. The CDR3 is 14 residues long. CDR3 loop: CASRRTGQSYEQYF. CDR3 DNA: TGTGCCAGCAGACGGACAGGCCAATCCTACGAGCAGTACTTC.

The rearrangement links TRBV5-5 to TRBJ2-5; 8 nucleotides align to TRBD2. Per germline, CDR1 SGHKS and CDR2 YYEKEE (reference sequence). The length of the CDR3 is 16 residues. After removal of 2 bases from V and 4 bases from J, the junction contained 10 bases not matched to a gene. The CDR3: CASSFAGGVGGETQYF. CDR3 DNA: TGTGCCAGCAGCTTCGCGGGGGGCGTCGGGGGAGAGACCCAGTACTTC.

The chain has TRBV3-1 (or the pseudogene TRBV3-2) and TRBJ1-1; a possible D gene is TRBD1 (6 bases). The CDR3 is made up of 17 amino acids. CDR1 and CDR2 (germline): LGHDT, YNNKEL (reference sequence). V was trimmed by 1 base and J by 4 bases, leaving 19 bases between them. As DNA, the CDR3 is TGTGCCAGCAGCCAAGGAGCGCGGACAGCCCGAGGCACTGAAGCTTTCTTT. This encodes CASSQGARTARGTEAFF.

This clone turned up a few times. The chain couples TRBV3-1 (or the pseudogene TRBV3-2) to TRBJ2-3; TRBD1 is a possible D gene (7 bases). The CDR3 has 17 amino acids. V gave up 3 bases and J gave up 0 bases, with 16 bases separating them. Germline loops: CDR1 LGHDT, CDR2 YNNKEL (reference sequence). Here the CDR3 DNA reads TGTGCCAGCAGCCAGCACTCGACAGGGACTAGCACAGATACGCAGTATTTT. Translating gives CASSQHSTGTSTDTQYF.

V gene TRBV30 combines with J gene TRBJ2-3, with D perhaps TRBD2 (6 bases). Germline lookup yields CDR1 GTSNPN and CDR2 SVGIG (reference sequence). The V end lost 1 base, the J end lost 0 bases, and 8 bases lay between the germline ends. There are 14 residues in the CDR3. CDR3 DNA: TGTGCCTGGAGTGCAGGGACTAGCACAGATACGCAGTATTTT. Encoded protein: CAWSAGTSTDTQYF.

As DNA, the CDR3 is TGTGCCAGCAGTCGTACAGGGGACAATCAGCCCCAGCATTTT. This encodes CASSRTGDNQPQHF. The J gene is TRBJ1-5, the V gene TRBV27; 7 positions match TRBD1. This CDR3 has 14 amino acids. Trimming cost V 5 bases and J 3 bases; bases outside gene matches: 4. In germline, CDR1 is MNHEY, CDR2 SMNVEV (reference sequence).

The J gene is TRBJ2-3, the V gene TRBV6-1; 8 bases align to TRBD2. Germline lookup yields CDR1 MNHNS and CDR2 SASEGT. The CDR3 is 17 amino acids. Trimming cost V 3 bases and J 4 bases; bases outside gene matches: 12. As DNA, the CDR3 is TGTGCCAGCAGTGATCGACACGGGGGGGGACCACCAGATACGCAGTATTTT. Its translation: CASSDRHGGGPPDTQYF.

V usage is TRBV3-1 (or the pseudogene TRBV3-2) and J usage is TRBJ1-5; 10 bases match TRBD1. This CDR3 is built from 15 residues. Germline CDR1 LGHDT, CDR2 YNNKEL (reference sequence). The J segment lost 7 bases and the V segment lost 5 bases, leaving 8 bases of the junction unmatched. CDR3: CASSGGTGVVQPQHF. CDR3 DNA sequence: TGTGCCAGCAGCGGGGGGACAGGGGTTGTCCAGCCCCAGCATTTT.

This rearrangement joins TRBV5-1 to TRBJ1-1; 8 positions agree with TRBD1. Germline V gene data show CDR1 as SGHRS and CDR2 as YFSETQ. This CDR3 has 14 residues. Trimming took 3 bases from V and 1 from J; bases not matched to a gene: 2. CDR3 in DNA: TGCGCCAGCAGCTCGGACAGGGCGAACACTGAAGCTTTCTTT. Protein sequence: CASSSDRANTEAFF.